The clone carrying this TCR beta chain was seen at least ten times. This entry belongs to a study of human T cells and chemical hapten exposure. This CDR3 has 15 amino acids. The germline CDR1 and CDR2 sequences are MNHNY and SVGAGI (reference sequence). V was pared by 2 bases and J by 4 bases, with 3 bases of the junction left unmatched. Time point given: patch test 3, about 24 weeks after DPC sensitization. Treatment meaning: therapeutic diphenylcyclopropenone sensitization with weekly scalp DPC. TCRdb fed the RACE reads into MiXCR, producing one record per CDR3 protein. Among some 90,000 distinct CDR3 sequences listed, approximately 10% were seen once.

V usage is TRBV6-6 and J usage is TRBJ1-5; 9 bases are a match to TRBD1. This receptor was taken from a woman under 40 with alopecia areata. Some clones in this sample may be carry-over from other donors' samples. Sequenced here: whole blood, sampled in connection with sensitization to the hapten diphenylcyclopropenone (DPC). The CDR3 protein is CASSYRGQGNQPQHF. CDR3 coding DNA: TGTGCCAGCAGTTACCGGGGACAGGGTAATCAGCCCCAGCATTTT.